What follows is one T cell receptor beta chain and its context. The sample is drawn from a study of blood T cell repertoires in COVID-19. The table came from immunoSEQ multiplex PCR; TCRdb's copy has only in-frame clones and leaves some out. The sample shows more than 150,000 clones, about 80% of them seen only once. This CDR3 has 14 amino acids. Germline-derived CDR1 and CDR2 are SGHNT and YYREEE (reference sequence). The ends lost 4 bases at V and 0 bases at J; junction bases unmatched: 4. The V and J genes are TRBV5-4 and TRBJ2-7, with 7 bases fitting TRBD2. Sequenced: PBMCs or T cells enriched from blood (not recorded which). This TCR was recovered from a man in his sixties who had been exposed to COVID-19. The CDR3 here is CASSAGTNSYEQYF. The CDR3 DNA sequence: TGTGCCAGCAGCGCCGGGACTAACTCCTACGAGCAGTACTTC. Based on the CDR3 plus reference TRBV5-4 and TRBJ2-7, the full variable domain is ETGVTQSPTHLIKTRGQQVTLRCSSQSGHNTVSWYQQALGQGPQFIFQYYREEENGRGNFPPRFSGLQFPNYSSELNVNALELDDSALYLCASSAGTNSYEQYFGPGTRLTVT.